This T cell receptor (beta chain) stems from a study of T-cell memory formation after mild COVID-19. Study information: TCR clusters largely stayed donor specific. Overall study findings and caveats: Researchers found some responding clones in pre-infection memory, a sign that cross-reactive memory joined. For contracting clones, CD4+ ones sat mainly in CM and EM, CD8+ in EMRA.

5'RACE primed at constant segments yielded TCR alpha and TCR beta cDNA libraries bearing sample barcodes and UMIs. TCRdb reanalysed the 5' RACE reads using MiXCR and keeps one entry per CDR3 protein. Of around 410,000 distinct CDR3 sequences detected, 23% appear once; the ten largest clones hold roughly 13%. A word on this clonotype: Its antigen is currently unknown.

The germline CDR1 and CDR2 sequences are SGHDT and YYEEEE. CDR3 length: 19 amino acids. The V end was cut by 3 bases, the J end by 7 bases, with 31 bases between. The TCR sequence derives from an adult woman who had mild COVID-19 (a few samples of this study predate the infection). Cell type and time point are not known. The sample comprised PBMCs or a T cell subset sorted from them (not recorded which). The chain combines TRBV5-6 with TRBJ2-5; unclear D gene. The CDR3 loop is CASSSKLSVRPSWFGTQYF. The CDR3, as DNA: TGTGCCAGCAGCTCGAAACTGAGTGTAAGGCCCTCCTGGTTTGGGACCCAGTACTTC.